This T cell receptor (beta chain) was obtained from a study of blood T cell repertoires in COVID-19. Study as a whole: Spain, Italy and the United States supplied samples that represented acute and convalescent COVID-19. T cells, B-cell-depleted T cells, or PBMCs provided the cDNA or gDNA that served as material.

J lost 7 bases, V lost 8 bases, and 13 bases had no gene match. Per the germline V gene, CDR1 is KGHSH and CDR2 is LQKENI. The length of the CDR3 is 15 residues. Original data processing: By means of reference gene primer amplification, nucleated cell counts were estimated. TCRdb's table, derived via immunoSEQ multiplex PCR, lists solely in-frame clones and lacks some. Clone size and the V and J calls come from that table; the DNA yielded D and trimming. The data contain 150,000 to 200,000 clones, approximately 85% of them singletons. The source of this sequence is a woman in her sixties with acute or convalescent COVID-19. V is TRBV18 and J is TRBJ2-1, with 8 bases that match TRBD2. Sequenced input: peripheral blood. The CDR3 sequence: CASALTSGAGNEQFF. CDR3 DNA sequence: TGTGCCAGCGCGCTAACTAGCGGAGCTGGGAATGAGCAGTTCTTC.